These 30 T cell receptor beta chains were sequenced from one sample in a study of CD8 T cells in ankylosing spondylitis. TCRdb re-called the 5' RACE reads through MiXCR, storing one row per CDR3 protein. The sample has around 280,000 distinct CDR3 sequences; over 15% are singletons. Sequenced: blood, either unsorted or a sorted T cell fraction (not recorded which). These receptors were collected from a male donor with ankylosing spondylitis or in good health (not recorded which).

In its sample, this clonotype was seen a few times. As DNA, the CDR3 is TGTGCCATCAGTGAGCAGCGGGGGGGAGTAGGTGAGCAGTTCTTC. It encodes CAISEQRGGVGEQFF. V gene TRBV10-3 combines with J gene TRBJ2-1; 10 bases match TRBD2. After removal of 2 bases from V and 9 bases from J, the junction contained 7 bases not matched to a gene. Germline V lookup: CDR1 ENHRY, CDR2 SYGVKD. This CDR3 has 15 residues.

This clonotype came up a few times. The chain links TRBV3-1 to TRBJ2-1; the match to TRBD2 covers 8 bases. J gave up 8 bases and V 0 bases, and 6 bases lay outside the gene matches. CDR1 is LGHDT, CDR2 YNNKEL, per germline (reference sequence). The length of the CDR3 is 15 residues. CDR3 in amino acids: CASSQEVSGMYEQFF. The CDR3 DNA sequence: TGTGCCAGCAGCCAAGAGGTTAGCGGGATGTATGAGCAGTTCTTC.

This chain uses TRBV12-3 or TRBV12-4 with TRBJ2-1; the D gene is possibly TRBD1 (6 bases). This CDR3 region has 13 residues. Trimming cost V 2 bases and J 5 bases, with 7 bases left between them. The CDR3 DNA follows: TGTGCCAGCAGTTTAAAGGGGGACAATGAGCAGTTCTTC. Protein product: CASSLKGDNEQFF.

This clonotype came up many times. This sequence joins TRBV10-2 and TRBJ2-3; 14 bases match TRBD2. V lost 0 bases to trimming and J lost 4 bases; unmatched junction nucleotides: 9. From germline, CDR1 is WSHSY and CDR2 SAAADI. The CDR3 has 19 amino acids. In DNA, the CDR3 is TGCGCCAGCAGTGAGTCCCAAAAGGGACTAGCGGGAGCCCCAGATACGCAGTATTTT. Its protein is CASSESQKGLAGAPDTQYF.

This clonotype was recorded a few times. The chain uses TRBV12-3 or TRBV12-4 and TRBJ2-1, with D perhaps being TRBD1 or TRBD2 (6 bases each). The CDR3 spans 13 residues. V lost 6 bases and J 7 bases, leaving 13 bases between the germline ends. The CDR3 nucleotides are TGTGCCAGCAGGGGGGGCAGGGCGAATGAGCAGTTCTTC. Amino acid sequence: CASRGGRANEQFF.

This clonotype was found a few times. This chain connects TRBV30 to TRBJ1-1, with D possibly matching TRBD1 (6 bases). The CDR3 runs 15 residues. Germline V gene data show CDR1 as GTSNPN and CDR2 as SVGIG (reference sequence). V was pared by 3 bases and J by 0 bases, with 14 bases between. The CDR3 region has the DNA TGTGCCTGGAGAGTGGGGACACTTATGAACACTGAAGCTTTCTTT. Its protein product is CAWRVGTLMNTEAFF.

The V call is TRBV28, the J call TRBJ2-5; 7 nucleotides align to TRBD2. CDR3 size: 14 residues. Trimming at V came to 2 bases and at J to 5 bases, leaving 5 bases not matched to a gene. Germline V gene lookup returns CDR1 MDHEN and CDR2 SYDVKM. In DNA form, the CDR3 reads TGTGCCAGCAGTTTACTCGGGGGGAGGGAGACCCAGTACTTC. Its protein product is CASSLLGGRETQYF.

The table lists this clonotype with a few counts. This rearrangement joins TRBV5-1 to TRBJ2-1, with 12 bases identical to TRBD2. Per germline, CDR1 SGHRS and CDR2 YFSETQ. This CDR3 is 16 amino acids long. J gave up 9 bases and V 0 bases, and 7 bases lay outside the gene matches. This CDR3 reads CASSLATGLAGLEQFF. CDR3 coding DNA: TGCGCCAGCAGCTTGGCCACTGGACTAGCGGGACTTGAGCAGTTCTTC.

The table lists this clonotype with many counts. This sequence joins TRBV20-1 and TRBJ1-1; 7 bases are a match to TRBD1. The germline V gene encodes CDR1 DFQATT and CDR2 SNEGSKA (reference sequence). The CDR3 runs to 15 residues. V shed 7 bases and J 5 bases; nucleotides not matched to a gene: 16. CDR3 coding DNA: TGCAGTGGGTCGAAGGGGGCAGGGGGTCTGACTGAAGCTTTCTTT. It specifies CSGSKGAGGLTEAFF.

This clonotype was detected a few times. This CDR3 is CSASPGQVLETQYF. As DNA, the CDR3 is TGCAGTGCATCCCCGGGACAGGTTTTAGAGACCCAGTACTTC. The chain combines TRBV20-1 with TRBJ2-5; 8 positions match TRBD1. Germline assignment: CDR1 DFQATT and CDR2 SNEGSKA (reference sequence). V lost 6 bases, J lost 4 bases, and 10 bases stayed unmatched. The CDR3 sequence is 14 residues long.

This clonotype has a handful of counts. The chain uses TRBV10-3 and TRBJ2-2; D is unclear. The length of the CDR3 is 14 residues. Trimming removed 7 bases from V and 1 base from J, with 10 bases in between. The germline V gene has CDR1 ENHRY and CDR2 SYGVKD. DNA of the CDR3: TGTGCCATCACAGCCGGGTGGAACACCGGGGAGCTGTTTTTT. Residues: CAITAGWNTGELFF.

Only a few counts were recorded for this clonotype. The chain employs TRBV24-1 and TRBJ2-1, with 8 bases fitting TRBD2. The V segment lost 2 bases and the J segment 1 base; nucleotides outside the gene matches: 6. Germline V lookup: CDR1 KGHDR, CDR2 SFDVKD. This CDR3 has 17 amino acids. As DNA, the CDR3 is TGTGCCACCAGTGATTCCCCCCGACTAGCGTCCTACAATGAGCAGTTCTTC. Residues: CATSDSPRLASYNEQFF.

This clonotype has a handful of counts. The chain uses TRBV6-1 and TRBJ1-1; TRBD1 is a possible D gene (6 bases). Per germline, CDR1 MNHNS and CDR2 SASEGT. This CDR3 has 15 residues. The ends were cut back, 6 bases at V and 0 bases at J, with 14 bases in the middle. The CDR3 bases are TGTGCCAGCAGCGTACAGGGATTGATGAACACTGAAGCTTTCTTT. Translating it yields CASSVQGLMNTEAFF.

This clonotype was detected a few times. The V gene is TRBV5-1, the J gene TRBJ2-5, with 7 bases matching TRBD1. Germline values: CDR1 SGHRS, CDR2 YFSETQ. V was pared by 1 base and J by 4 bases, with 13 bases of the junction left unmatched. The CDR3 covers 17 residues. The DNA for the CDR3 is TGCGCCAGCAGCTTGTTGATCCTGAGACAGGGCCCAGAGACCCAGTACTTC. Its translation is CASSLLILRQGPETQYF.

This clonotype was detected ten times or more. The rearrangement joins TRBV27 to TRBJ2-7; D might be TRBD2 (5 bases). The germline CDR1 and CDR2 sequences are MNHEY and SMNVEV (reference sequence). Trimming removed 5 bases from V and 4 bases from J, with 12 bases in between. There are 13 residues in the CDR3. The CDR3 region is CASSPRSGYEQYV. The CDR3 DNA reads TGTGCCAGCAGTCCGCGATCGGGGTACGAGCAGTACGTC.

The V gene is TRBV5-1, the J gene TRBJ1-1; tentative D call: TRBD1 (6 bases). The ends were cut back, 4 bases at V and 1 base at J, with 17 bases in the middle. Germline V gene data show CDR1 as SGHRS and CDR2 as YFSETQ. The CDR3 extends over 16 amino acids. The CDR3 spells CASSEGHSLSNTEAFF. The CDR3 DNA follows: TGCGCCAGCAGCGAGGGACATTCACTTTCGAACACTGAAGCTTTCTTT.

The rearrangement links TRBV27 to TRBJ2-3; 11 bases agree with TRBD2. V shed 7 bases and J 9 bases; nucleotides not matched to a gene: 12. The CDR3 length is 15 residues. CDR1 and CDR2 from the germline V gene are MNHEY and SMNVEV (reference sequence). Here the CDR3 reads CASNGTSGLFGTQYF. The CDR3 DNA reads TGTGCCAGCAATGGGACTAGCGGTCTGTTCGGCACGCAGTATTTT.

The J gene is TRBJ1-3, the V gene TRBV6-1; 7 bases map to TRBD1. The germline CDR1 and CDR2 sequences are MNHNS and SASEGT. J lost 2 bases, V lost 7 bases, and 5 bases had no gene match. The CDR3 contains 14 residues. The CDR3 protein is CASIDQGAGNTIYF. As DNA, the CDR3 is TGTGCCAGCATCGACCAGGGGGCTGGAAACACCATATATTTT.

This clonotype was seen at least ten times. The chain combines TRBV6-2 or TRBV6-3 with TRBJ1-2, with TRBD1 as a possible D gene (5 bases). The CDR3 has 15 amino acids. CDR1 is MNHEY, CDR2 SVGEGT, per germline. Between the trimmed V and J ends, which lost 4 bases and 3 bases, there was a span of 15 bases. For the CDR3, the DNA is TGTGCCAGCAGTTTGGGACTCCCAGGCTACTATGGCTACACCTTC. This encodes CASSLGLPGYYGYTF.

This clonotype came up a few times. The chain recombines TRBV7-2 with TRBJ1-2; no reliable D call. Trimming pared 6 bases from V and 1 base from J, leaving 18 bases between. This CDR3 has 16 amino acids. CDR1 SGHTA and CDR2 FQGNSA come from the germline V gene. CDR3 loop: CASRPPGRGINYGYTF. The CDR3 DNA reads as TGTGCCAGCAGGCCCCCAGGCCGGGGAATTAACTATGGCTACACCTTC.

This clonotype was seen a handful of times. The rearrangement joins TRBV6-5 to TRBJ2-1; TRBD1 matches 9 bases. V trimming: 1 base; J trimming: 6 bases; junction bases outside the gene matches: 4. CDR3 length: 15 amino acids. CDR1 and CDR2 (germline): MNHEY, SVGAGI. The DNA of the CDR3 is TGTGCCAGCAGTTACTTACAGGGGGCATTCAATGAGCAGTTCTTC. Protein: CASSYLQGAFNEQFF.

This clonotype was seen a few times. The chain carries TRBV10-2 and TRBJ2-5; D possibly corresponds to TRBD1 (7 bases). The CDR3 has 17 residues. V was pared by 3 bases and J by 1 base, with 18 bases between. In germline, CDR1 is WSHSY, CDR2 SAAADI. Here the CDR3 reads CASSDGRQGGLQETQYF. The CDR3 DNA sequence: TGCGCCAGCAGTGACGGTCGGCAGGGGGGTCTCCAAGAGACCCAGTACTTC.

The chain recombines TRBV10-3 with TRBJ2-5, with D perhaps given as TRBD1 or TRBD2 (6 bases each). V lost 6 bases, J lost 4 bases, and 12 bases lay in between. CDR1 and CDR2 from the germline V gene are ENHRY and SYGVKD. The CDR3 contains 13 residues. The CDR3 DNA follows: TGTGCCATCAGAGCACAGGGAGGAGAGACCCAGTACTTC. Its translation is CAIRAQGGETQYF.

This chain joins TRBV7-9 and TRBJ2-1; D remains unclear. There are 13 residues in the CDR3. Trimming took off 5 bases at V and 7 bases at J, with 12 bases between the two ends. From germline, CDR1 is SEHNR and CDR2 FQNEAQ (reference sequence). CDR3 region: CASSNLLVNEQFF. The CDR3 DNA reads as TGTGCCAGCAGCAACCTGTTGGTGAATGAGCAGTTCTTC.

Remarks on this clonotype: A much larger clone differs by one base, so this may be a read error. The chain recombines TRBV29-1 with TRBJ2-2; 7 positions agree with TRBD1. Germline CDR1 SQVTM, CDR2 ANQGSEA. The length of the CDR3 is 12 residues. The V segment lost 4 bases and the J segment 7 bases; nucleotides outside the gene matches: 3. The CDR3 coding sequence is TGCAGCGTTGCACAGGGGATCGGGGAGCTGTTTTTT. Translating gives CSVAQGIGELFF.

This clonotype was detected only a few times. V and J are TRBV6-1 and TRBJ1-5, with TRBD1 identical over 7 bases. The CDR3 totals 14 residues. Germline V gene sequence: CDR1 MNHNS, CDR2 SASEGT. V dropped 5 bases and J dropped 9; count of bases not matched to a gene: 10. The CDR3 DNA follows: TGTGCCAGCAGTCGAAGGGACAGAACGACGCCCCAGCATTTT. Protein product: CASSRRDRTTPQHF.

This clonotype was picked up a small number of times. The V and J genes are TRBV27 and TRBJ2-3; TRBD1 matches at 10 bases. Unmatched junction bases numbered 6, after V lost 4 bases and J lost 5 bases. From germline, CDR1 is MNHEY and CDR2 SMNVEV (reference sequence). This CDR3 region has 15 residues. The DNA of the CDR3 is TGTGCCAGCAGTTCACCGGGACAGGGGTTAGATACGCAGTATTTT. Residues: CASSSPGQGLDTQYF.

The rearrangement uses TRBV7-2 and TRBJ2-2, with D unclear. CDR1 SGHTA and CDR2 FQGNSA come from the germline V gene. The V end lost 1 base, the J end lost 3 bases, and 12 bases lay between the germline ends. The CDR3 sequence is 16 residues long. CDR3 sequence reads: CASSLGWVRDTGELFF. CDR3 bases: TGTGCCAGCAGCTTAGGTTGGGTACGGGACACCGGGGAGCTGTTTTTT.

This chain joins TRBV28 and TRBJ2-7; 9 bases line up with TRBD1. The CDR3 loop spans 16 amino acids. From germline, CDR1 is MDHEN and CDR2 SYDVKM. The J segment lost 2 bases and the V segment lost 1 base, leaving 6 bases of the junction unmatched. CDR3 coding DNA: TGTGCCAGCAGTTTATTTTCCGGGACAGGGCCCTACGAGCAGTACGTC. It encodes CASSLFSGTGPYEQYV.

The rearrangement links TRBV28 to TRBJ2-3, with a possible D match to TRBD1 (5 bases). The CDR3 is made up of 14 amino acids. Germline V gene lookup returns CDR1 MDHEN and CDR2 SYDVKM. Between the trimmed V and J ends, which lost 6 bases and 5 bases, there was a span of 15 bases. CDR3 coding DNA: TGTGCCAGCAGAGACGTCGAAAGGGGAGATACGCAGTATTTT. This codes for CASRDVERGDTQYF.